Listed here are 3 T cell receptor beta chains from one sample, sequenced in a study of vaccination effects on CD4 cells after COVID-19. The assay was immunoSEQ multiplex PCR, and TCRdb's table has in-frame clones only and misses some. Here the sample spans tens of thousands of clones, over 70% being singletons. The antigens of these receptors remain unknown. Sequencing was preceded by expansion of antigen-specific CD4+ T cells with viral peptide pools in the ViraFEST assay. A roughly ten-day culture period preceded the isolation of CD4+ T cells. The source was CD4+ T cells from PBMCs cultured with HCoV-229E spike peptides, collected before COVID-19 vaccination. These receptors were taken from a human donor who received a COVID-19 vaccine.

The chain uses TRBV5-1 and TRBJ1-6; 7 bases align to TRBD1. J lost 3 bases, V lost 4 bases, and 10 bases had no gene match. Germline V gene lookup returns CDR1 SGHRS and CDR2 YFSETQ. There are 17 residues in the CDR3. The CDR3 coding sequence is TGCGCCAGCAGCCCAGGGGGAACGGTTGGCTATAATTCACCCCTCCACTTT. Protein product: CASSPGGTVGYNSPLHF.

This chain connects TRBV27 to TRBJ1-5, with D unresolved. CDR1 and CDR2 (germline): MNHEY, SMNVEV (reference sequence). V lost 4 bases and J lost 1, with 17 bases in between. The CDR3 sequence is 17 residues long. In DNA, the CDR3 is TGTGCCAGCAGTTCCCGGGCAAGACCCCAAAGCAATCAGCCCCAGCATTTT. It codes for CASSSRARPQSNQPQHF.

V usage is TRBV2 and J usage is TRBJ1-1, with a tentative D call TRBD1 (6 bases). Germline CDR1 reads SNHLY; CDR2 reads FYNNEI. V was trimmed by 4 bases and J by 8 bases, leaving 11 bases between them. The CDR3 loop spans 12 amino acids. This CDR3 reads CASSGDTLEAFF. The CDR3 DNA follows: TGTGCCAGCAGTGGGGACACCCTCGAAGCTTTCTTT.